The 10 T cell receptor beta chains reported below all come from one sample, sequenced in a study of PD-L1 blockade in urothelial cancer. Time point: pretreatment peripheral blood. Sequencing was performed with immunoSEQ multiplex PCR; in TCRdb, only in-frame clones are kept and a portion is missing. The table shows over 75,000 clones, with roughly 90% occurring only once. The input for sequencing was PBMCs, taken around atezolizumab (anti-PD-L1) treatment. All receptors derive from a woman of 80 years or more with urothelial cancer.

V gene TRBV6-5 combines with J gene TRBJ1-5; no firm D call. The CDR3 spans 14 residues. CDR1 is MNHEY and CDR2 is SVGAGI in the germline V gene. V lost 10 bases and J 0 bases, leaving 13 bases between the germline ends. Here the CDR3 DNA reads TGTGCCAAGTCAATCCGGGATAGCAATCAGCCCCAGCATTTT. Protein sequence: CAKSIRDSNQPQHF.

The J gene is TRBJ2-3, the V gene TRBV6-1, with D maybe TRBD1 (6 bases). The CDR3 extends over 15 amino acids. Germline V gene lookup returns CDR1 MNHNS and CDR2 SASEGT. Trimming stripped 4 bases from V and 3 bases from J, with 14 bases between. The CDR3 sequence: CASSVPVRGTDTQYF. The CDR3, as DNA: TGTGCCAGCAGTGTCCCCGTAAGGGGGACAGATACGCAGTATTTT.

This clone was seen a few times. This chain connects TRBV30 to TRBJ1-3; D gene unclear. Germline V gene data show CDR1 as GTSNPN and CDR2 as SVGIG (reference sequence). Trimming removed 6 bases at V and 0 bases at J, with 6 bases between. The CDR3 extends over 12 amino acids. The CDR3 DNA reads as TGTGCCTGTCGAGACTCTGGAAACACCATATATTTT. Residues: CACRDSGNTIYF.

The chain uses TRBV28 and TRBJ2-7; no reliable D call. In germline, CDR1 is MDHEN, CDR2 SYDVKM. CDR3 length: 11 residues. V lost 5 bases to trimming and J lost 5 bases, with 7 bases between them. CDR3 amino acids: CASSKRDEQYF. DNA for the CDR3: TGTGCCAGCAGTAAACGGGACGAGCAGTACTTC.

CDR3 residues: CASSQVAQTNTEAFF. In nucleotides, the CDR3 is TGCGCCAGCAGCCAAGTGGCACAAACAAACACTGAAGCTTTCTTT. J is TRBJ1-1 and V is TRBV4-1; the D is unclear. The V gene lost 1 base and the J gene lost 2 bases, with 11 bases spanning the gap. In germline, CDR1 is MGHRA, CDR2 YSYEKL. The CDR3 has 15 amino acids.

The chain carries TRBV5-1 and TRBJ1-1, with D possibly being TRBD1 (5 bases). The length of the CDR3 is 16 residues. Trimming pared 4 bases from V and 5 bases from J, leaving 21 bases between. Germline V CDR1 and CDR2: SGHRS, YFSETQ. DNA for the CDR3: TGCGCCAGCAGCCCTGTTGGGGGGAGGGGAATAACTGAAGCTTTCTTT. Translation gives CASSPVGGRGITEAFF.

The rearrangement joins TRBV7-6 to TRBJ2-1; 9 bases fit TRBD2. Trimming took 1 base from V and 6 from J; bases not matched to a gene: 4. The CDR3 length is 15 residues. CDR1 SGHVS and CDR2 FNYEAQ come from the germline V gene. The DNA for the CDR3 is TGTGCCAGCAGCTTAGGCGGGAGGGCCAGCAATGAGCAGTTCTTC. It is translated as CASSLGGRASNEQFF.

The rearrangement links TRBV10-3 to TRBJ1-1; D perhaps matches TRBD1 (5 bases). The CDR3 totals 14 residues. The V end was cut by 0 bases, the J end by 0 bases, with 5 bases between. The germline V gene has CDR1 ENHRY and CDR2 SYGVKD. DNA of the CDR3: TGTGCCATCAGTGAGTCAGGGGTGAACACTGAAGCTTTCTTT. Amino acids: CAISESGVNTEAFF.

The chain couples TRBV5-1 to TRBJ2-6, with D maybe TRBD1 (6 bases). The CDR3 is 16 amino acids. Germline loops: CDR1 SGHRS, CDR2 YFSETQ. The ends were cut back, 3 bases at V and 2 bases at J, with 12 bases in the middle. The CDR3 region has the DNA TGCGCCAGCAGCTCACAGGGATTTACTGGGGCCAACGTCCTGACTTTC. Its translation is CASSSQGFTGANVLTF.

CDR3 residues: CASSPEPGTGGEETQYF. The CDR3 DNA reads TGTGCCAGCAGCCCAGAACCCGGGACAGGAGGGGAAGAGACCCAGTACTTC. The chain couples TRBV7-3 to TRBJ2-5; TRBD1 matches 8 bases. The CDR3 is 17 residues long. Per germline, CDR1 SGHTA and CDR2 FQGTGA. V was pared by 5 bases and J by 3 bases, with 14 bases of the junction left unmatched.